This TCR beta chain was captured in a study of CD8 T cells in ankylosing spondylitis. This clonotype was detected a few times. Antigen specificity is unknown. General study findings and limits: Clones that were linked to disease were CD8+ and were relatively rare in peripheral blood. Earlier studies detected some motif variants in reactive arthritis synovial fluid and blood. The study identified a TCR beta motif of eight highly homologous variants that appeared characteristic of ankylosing spondylitis blood. Disease-linked clones reportedly concentrated significantly in matched ankylosing spondylitis synovial fluid.

TCRdb re-called the 5' RACE reads through MiXCR, storing one row per CDR3 protein. The repertoire holds around 390,000 distinct CDR3 sequences, with about 20% as singletons. The CDR3 has 14 residues. Germline V gives CDR1 SGHVS, CDR2 FQNEAQ. Trimming stripped 1 base from V and 1 base from J, with 7 bases between. The TCR sequence derives from a male donor with ankylosing spondylitis. This chain uses TRBV7-8 with TRBJ2-5, with D maybe TRBD1 (5 bases). The material sequenced was blood, either unsorted or a sorted T cell fraction (not recorded which). CDR3 residues: CASSLDRFQETQYF. The CDR3 nucleotides read TGTGCCAGCAGCTTAGACAGGTTCCAAGAGACCCAGTACTTC. The full variable domain, completed using reference TRBV7-8 and TRBJ2-5, is GAGVSQSPRYKVAKRGQDVALRCDPISGHVSLFWYQQALGQGPEFLTYFQNEAQLDKSGLPSDRFFAERPEGSVSTLKIQRTQQEDSAVYLCASSLDRFQETQYFGPGTRLLVL.